The clone carrying this TCR beta chain was detected many times. Trimming left V 4 bases short and J 2 bases short, with 6 bases between. Germline assignment: CDR1 LGHDT and CDR2 YNNKEL (reference sequence). There are 13 residues in the CDR3. TCRdb redid the calling of the 5' RACE reads with MiXCR, one entry per CDR3 protein. The sample carries 500,000 to 650,000 distinct CDR3 sequences, roughly 13% recorded once. This sample was taken from a study of T cells after yellow fever vaccination. The sequence derives from a man aged 30-40 years who received the YFV17D yellow fever vaccine. This specimen was PBMCs, taken on the day of the yellow fever booster vaccination. V is TRBV3-1 and J is TRBJ2-1; D call uncertain. CDR3 bases: TGTGCCAGCAGCCTGGACCCCTACAATGAGCAGTTCTTC. It yields the protein CASSLDPYNEQFF.